A single sample gave rise to the 23 T cell receptor beta chains below, sequenced in a study of neurological immune-mediated disorders. TCRdb re-analysed the 5' RACE reads in MiXCR, keeping a single row per CDR3 protein. The table lists under 85,000 distinct CDR3 sequences, roughly 13% of them singletons. Material: PBMCs. The receptors were gathered from a woman aged 50 to 60 in good health.

This clonotype was detected many times. V and J are TRBV20-1 and TRBJ2-1, with 12 nucleotides matching TRBD2. This CDR3 is built from 15 residues. CDR1 and CDR2 from the germline V gene are DFQATT and SNEGSKA (reference sequence). V dropped 6 bases and J dropped 1; count of bases not matched to a gene: 4. The CDR3 protein is CSALLAGGSYNEQFF. For the CDR3, the DNA is TGCAGTGCCCTACTAGCGGGAGGTTCCTACAATGAGCAGTTCTTC.

This clonotype was seen many times. This chain uses TRBV5-1 with TRBJ2-1; TRBD2 agrees at 15 bases. The ends lost 6 bases at V and 2 bases at J; junction bases unmatched: 6. CDR3 length: 17 amino acids. Germline CDR1 and CDR2: SGHRS and YFSETQ. The DNA of the CDR3 is TGCGCCAGCACTTTGGGACTAGCGGGAGGCGCCTACAATGAGCAGTTCTTC. Translating gives CASTLGLAGGAYNEQFF. The variable domain in full, with the rest retrieved from reference TRBV5-1 and TRBJ2-1, is KAGVTQTPRYLIKTRGQQVTLSCSPISGHRSVSWYQQTPGQGLQFLFEYFSETQRNKGNFPGRFSGRQFSNSRSEMNVSTLELGDSALYLCASTLGLAGGAYNEQFFGPGTRLTVL.

This clonotype was seen many times. The chain is built from TRBV3-1 and TRBJ1-2; the match to TRBD1 covers 7 bases. There are 13 residues in the CDR3. Germline lookup yields CDR1 LGHDT and CDR2 YNNKEL (reference sequence). Trimming cost V 3 bases and J 3 bases; bases outside gene matches: 1. Here the CDR3 reads CASSHTGDYGYTF. Here the CDR3 DNA reads TGTGCCAGCAGCCATACAGGGGACTATGGCTACACCTTC.

Many counts were recorded for this clonotype. The chain employs TRBV20-1 and TRBJ2-4, with D unclear. The ends were cut back, 8 bases at V and 0 bases at J, with 11 bases in the middle. The CDR3 is 13 amino acids. The V gene's germline CDR1 is DFQATT and CDR2 SNEGSKA (reference sequence). The CDR3 DNA sequence: TGCAGTAAGGCGGCCGTAGCCAAAAACATTCAGTACTTC. It yields the protein CSKAAVAKNIQYF.

This rearrangement joins TRBV5-5 to TRBJ1-5; 8 bases line up with TRBD1. The CDR3 is made up of 14 amino acids. Germline V CDR1 and CDR2: SGHKS, YYEKEE (reference sequence). V gave up 4 bases and J gave up 7 bases; unmatched junction bases: 7. The CDR3 protein is CASSPDRVGQPQHF. The CDR3 bases are TGTGCCAGCAGCCCGGACAGGGTAGGACAGCCCCAGCATTTT.

Ten or more counts support this clonotype. The chain recombines TRBV5-1 with TRBJ2-5; D is perhaps TRBD2 (6 bases). This CDR3 has 15 amino acids. The germline gives CDR1 SGHRS, CDR2 YFSETQ. Trimming took 0 bases from V and 2 from J, leaving 11 bases between them. The CDR3 spells CASSLVGSRQETQYF. The CDR3 nucleotides are TGCGCCAGCAGCTTGGTCGGGAGTAGACAAGAGACCCAGTACTTC.

This clonotype turned up a few times. The chain carries TRBV14 and TRBJ2-1, with a possible D match to TRBD1 (7 bases). Deletions cut 1 base from V and 0 bases from J, with 19 bases between. The CDR3 extends over 19 amino acids. Germline CDR1 and CDR2: SGHDN and FVKESK. This CDR3 reads CASSQAGGTAPSSYNEQFF. The CDR3 DNA reads as TGTGCCAGCAGCCAAGCCGGAGGGACAGCCCCGAGCTCCTACAATGAGCAGTTCTTC.

This clonotype was seen ten or more times. The chain recombines TRBV5-1 with TRBJ2-5, with no clear D. Trimming cost V 5 bases and J 1 base, with 9 bases left between them. Germline assignment: CDR1 SGHRS and CDR2 YFSETQ. This CDR3 has 13 amino acids. CDR3 nucleotide sequence: TGCGCCAGCAGGTCGGTAACCCAAGAGACCCAGTACTTC. It yields the protein CASRSVTQETQYF. The whole variable domain, filled in from reference TRBV5-1 and TRBJ2-5, reads KAGVTQTPRYLIKTRGQQVTLSCSPISGHRSVSWYQQTPGQGLQFLFEYFSETQRNKGNFPGRFSGRQFSNSRSEMNVSTLELGDSALYLCASRSVTQETQYFGPGTRLLVL.

This clonotype was found many times. The genes are TRBV5-1 and TRBJ2-7; D might be TRBD1 (6 bases). This CDR3 is 14 amino acids long. V lost 4 bases to trimming and J lost 1 base, with 12 bases between them. Per germline, CDR1 SGHRS and CDR2 YFSETQ. CDR3 bases: TGCGCCAGCAGCGCCGAGGACAGATCCTACGAGCAGTACTTC. Translating gives CASSAEDRSYEQYF.

This clonotype has ten or more counts. V gene TRBV3-1 combines with J gene TRBJ2-3, with 7 bases fitting TRBD2. V was clipped by 5 bases and J by 4 bases; unmatched bases: 6. The CDR3 spans 14 residues. The germline CDR1 and CDR2 sequences are LGHDT and YNNKEL (reference sequence). As DNA, the CDR3 is TGTGCCAGCAGCAAGGGACTACCAGCAGATACGCAGTATTTT. This codes for CASSKGLPADTQYF.

This clonotype was detected a few times. The chain is built from TRBV5-1 and TRBJ1-5, with D unresolved. The CDR3 has 14 amino acids. Germline values: CDR1 SGHRS, CDR2 YFSETQ. V was pared by 0 bases and J by 3 bases, with 7 bases between. The CDR3 reads CASSLGSDNQPQHF. Here the CDR3 DNA reads TGCGCCAGCAGCTTGGGCAGCGACAATCAGCCCCAGCATTTT.

In its sample, this clonotype ranks as medium-sized. The chain combines TRBV29-1 with TRBJ2-3; no clear D. The CDR3 consists of 13 residues. Between the trimmed V and J ends, which lost 4 bases and 0 bases, there was a span of 8 bases. Germline lookup yields CDR1 SQVTM and CDR2 ANQGSEA. Here the CDR3 reads CSVARESTDTQYF. CDR3 in DNA: TGCAGCGTTGCACGAGAAAGCACAGATACGCAGTATTTT.

At least ten counts were recorded for this clonotype. This chain uses TRBV19 with TRBJ2-7; D is unclear. Trimming took off 5 bases at V and 1 base at J, with 9 bases between the two ends. Per the germline V gene, CDR1 is LNHDA and CDR2 is SQIVND (reference sequence). There are 13 residues in the CDR3. Here the CDR3 reads CASSARNSYEQYF. Here the CDR3 DNA reads TGTGCCAGTAGTGCACGGAATTCCTACGAGCAGTACTTC.

This clonotype was found many times. The V and J genes are TRBV7-2 and TRBJ1-1; possible D gene TRBD1, 6 bases. There are 13 residues in the CDR3. Germline assignment: CDR1 SGHTA and CDR2 FQGNSA. Deletions cut 4 bases from V and 10 bases from J, with 16 bases between. The CDR3 DNA is TGTGCCAGCAGCTCAGGACAGAGAGAGTTAGCTTTCTTT. It specifies CASSSGQRELAFF. Using reference TRBV7-2 and TRBJ1-1 for the parts outside the CDR3, the full variable domain is GAGVSQSPSNKVTEKGKDVELRCDPISGHTALYWYRQSLGQGLEFLIYFQGNSAPDKSGLPSDRFSAERTGGSVSTLTIQRTQQEDSAVYLCASSSGQRELAFFGQGTRLTVV.

This clonotype was seen repeatedly, ten times or more. The gene calls are TRBV7-7 and TRBJ1-2; no definite D call. The V and J ends lost 1 base and 4 bases respectively, with 19 bases between them. The germline CDR1 and CDR2 sequences are SSHAT and FNYEAQ (reference sequence). CDR3 length: 17 amino acids. CDR3 in amino acids: CASSLVDSGPTVYGYTF. The CDR3 DNA reads TGTGCCAGCAGCTTAGTGGACTCCGGGCCGACGGTCTATGGCTACACCTTC.

This clonotype was detected ten times or more. This rearrangement joins TRBV28 to TRBJ1-3; 8 nucleotides agree with TRBD1. This CDR3 comprises 13 residues. Germline CDR1 reads MDHEN; CDR2 reads SYDVKM. Trimming removed 6 bases from V and 11 bases from J; junction bases left unmatched: 9. The CDR3 DNA reads TGTGCCAGCAGCGGACAGGGAGGGCTCCCCATATATTTT. It codes for CASSGQGGLPIYF.

This clonotype was seen at least ten times. The chain joins TRBV5-1 to TRBJ2-1; 9 nucleotides align to TRBD2. The V segment lost 3 bases and the J segment 0 bases; nucleotides outside the gene matches: 4. The CDR3 has 16 amino acids. CDR1 is SGHRS, CDR2 YFSETQ, per germline. The CDR3 nucleotides read TGCGCCAGCAGCTGGCTAGCGGGGAGCTCCTACAATGAGCAGTTCTTC. This sequence encodes CASSWLAGSSYNEQFF.

This clonotype has at least ten counts. V is TRBV5-1 and J is TRBJ1-1; the D gene is possibly TRBD1 (5 bases). The CDR3 runs to 14 residues. Germline CDR1 reads SGHRS; CDR2 reads YFSETQ. V gave up 2 bases and J gave up 0 bases, with 8 bases separating them. CDR3 sequence (DNA): TGCGCCAGCAGCTTATCGGGGCTGAACACTGAAGCTTTCTTT. This codes for CASSLSGLNTEAFF.

In this sample, this clonotype turned up many times. The V call is TRBV10-3, the J call TRBJ1-4; D perhaps matches TRBD1 (5 bases). The CDR3 consists of 14 residues. Trimming took 5 bases from V and 8 from J, leaving 15 bases between them. The germline V gene encodes CDR1 ENHRY and CDR2 SYGVKD. CDR3 DNA sequence: TGTGCCATCAGTCCTAAGGGGAGTGAAGAAAAACTGTTTTTT. Translated: CAISPKGSEEKLFF.

The rearrangement links TRBV7-2 to TRBJ2-1; 8 bases are shared with TRBD2. Germline trimming cut 4 bases from V and 1 base from J; bases unmatched to any gene: 15. CDR1 SGHTA and CDR2 FQGNSA come from the germline V gene. The CDR3 is 19 amino acids. The CDR3 loop reads CASSSRRALAALSYNEQFF. CDR3 bases: TGTGCCAGCAGCTCCCGGCGGGCACTAGCGGCCCTGTCCTACAATGAGCAGTTCTTC.

The table lists this clonotype with many counts. The chain uses TRBV20-1 and TRBJ2-5; D not certain. This CDR3 region has 11 residues. Germline V lookup: CDR1 DFQATT, CDR2 SNEGSKA (reference sequence). Deletions cut 2 bases from V and 1 base from J, with 2 bases between. The CDR3 DNA sequence: TGCAGTGCTAGACCCCAAGAGACCCAGTACTTC. It codes for CSARPQETQYF.

As to this clonotype: Given a much more abundant clone one base away, this may be a read error. The rearrangement links TRBV5-1 to TRBJ2-1, with D possibly being TRBD2 (6 bases). CDR3 length: 15 amino acids. Deletions cut 0 bases from V and 8 bases from J, with 15 bases between. Germline CDR1 is SGHRS and CDR2 is YFSETQ. As DNA, the CDR3 is TGCGCCAGCAGCTTGGGGCCCGTAGCGGATCATGAGCAGTTCTTC. Protein product: CASSLGPVADHEQFF.

This clonotype has a count of ten or more. The chain links TRBV2 to TRBJ2-7; 8 bases line up with TRBD1. Trimming took 7 bases from V and 6 from J; bases not matched to a gene: 14. This CDR3 region has 15 residues. CDR1 is SNHLY, CDR2 FYNNEI, per germline. The CDR3 protein is CASNSVTGAAGEQYF. CDR3 nucleotides: TGTGCCAGCAACTCCGTGACAGGGGCCGCCGGCGAGCAGTACTTC.